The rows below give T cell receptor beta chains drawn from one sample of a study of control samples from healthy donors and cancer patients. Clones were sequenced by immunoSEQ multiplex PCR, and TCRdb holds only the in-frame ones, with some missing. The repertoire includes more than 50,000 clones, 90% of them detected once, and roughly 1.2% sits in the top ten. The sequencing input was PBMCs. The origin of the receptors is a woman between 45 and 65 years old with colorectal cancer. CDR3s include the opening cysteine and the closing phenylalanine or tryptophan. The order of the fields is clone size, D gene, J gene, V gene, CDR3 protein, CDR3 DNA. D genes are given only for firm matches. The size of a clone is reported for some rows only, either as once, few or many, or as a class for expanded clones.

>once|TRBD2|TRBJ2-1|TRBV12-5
CASGLAGLAGENEQFF
TGTGCTAGTGGTTTGGCAGGACTAGCGGGGGAGAATGAGCAGTTCTTC
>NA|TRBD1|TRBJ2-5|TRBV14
CASSHRDRRPYF
TGTGCCAGCAGCCACAGGGACAGGAGGCCTTACTTC
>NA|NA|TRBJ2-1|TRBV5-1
CASSSGWVSSYNEQFF
TGCGCCAGCAGCTCGGGCTGGGTTAGCTCCTACAATGAGCAGTTCTTC
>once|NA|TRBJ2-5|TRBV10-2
CASKAGTPQETQYF
TGCGCCAGCAAGGCGGGAACCCCCCAAGAGACCCAGTACTTC
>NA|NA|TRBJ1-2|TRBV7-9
CASSPGTAPYGYTF
TGTGCCAGCAGCCCCGGGACGGCGCCTTATGGCTACACCTTC
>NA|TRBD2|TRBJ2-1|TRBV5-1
CASSVTTSGRGDNEQFF
TGCGCCAGCAGCGTAACTACTAGCGGGAGGGGAGACAATGAGCAGTTCTTC
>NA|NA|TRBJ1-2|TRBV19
CASSMGPGRGYTF
TGTGCCAGTAGTATGGGGCCAGGACGTGGCTACACCTTC
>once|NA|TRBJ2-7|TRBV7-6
CASSRGRGGGSYEQYF
TGTGCCAGCAGCCGCGGTCGGGGCGGAGGCTCCTACGAGCAGTACTTC
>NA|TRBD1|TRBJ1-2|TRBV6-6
CASSYRTGHSSGYTF
TGTGCCAGCAGTTACAGGACAGGGCATTCAAGCGGCTACACCTTC
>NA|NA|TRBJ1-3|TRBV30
CAWSVGRLEGNTIYF
TGTGCCTGGAGTGTCGGCAGGTTGGAAGGAAACACCATATATTTT
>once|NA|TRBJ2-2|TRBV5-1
CASSLFGGTGITGELFF
TGCGCCAGCAGCTTGTTTGGAGGAACGGGAATTACCGGGGAGCTGTTTTTT
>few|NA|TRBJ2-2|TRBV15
CATSRDQETGELFF
TGTGCCACCAGCAGAGATCAGGAGACCGGGGAGCTGTTTTTT
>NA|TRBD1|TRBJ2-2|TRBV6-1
CASSEIGTGQTGELFF
TGTGCCAGCAGTGAAATCGGGACAGGGCAAACCGGGGAGCTGTTTTTT
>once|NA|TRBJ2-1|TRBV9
CASSVGLTSSYNEQFF
TGTGCCAGCAGCGTAGGACTCACGAGCTCCTACAATGAGCAGTTCTTC
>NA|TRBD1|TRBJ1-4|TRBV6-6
CASSPRQGANEKLFF
TGTGCCAGCAGTCCGCGACAGGGAGCTAATGAAAAACTGTTTTTT
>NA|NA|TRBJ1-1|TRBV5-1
CASSPGNSMNTEAFF
TGCGCCAGCAGCCCCGGGAACAGCATGAACACTGAAGCTTTCTTT
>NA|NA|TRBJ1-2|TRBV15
CATSMDRTYGYTF
TGTGCCACCAGCATGGACCGGACCTATGGCTACACCTTC
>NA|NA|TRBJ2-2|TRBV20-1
CSASPGADTGELFF
TGCAGTGCTAGTCCGGGGGCAGACACCGGGGAGCTGTTTTTT
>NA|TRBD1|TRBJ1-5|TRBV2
CASSEGKPGQGRQPQHF
TGTGCCAGCAGTGAGGGAAAGCCGGGACAGGGGCGTCAGCCCCAGCATTTT
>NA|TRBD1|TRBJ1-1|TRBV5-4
CASSIDRVAVNTEAFF
TGTGCCAGCAGCATAGACAGGGTGGCGGTGAACACTGAAGCTTTCTTT
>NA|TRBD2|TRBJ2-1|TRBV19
CASTRGLENEQFF
TGTGCCAGTACTAGGGGACTAGAGAATGAGCAGTTCTTC
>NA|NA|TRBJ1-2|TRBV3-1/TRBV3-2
CASSQGEGSRGYTF
TGTGCCAGCAGCCAAGGTGAGGGATCTCGTGGCTACACCTTC
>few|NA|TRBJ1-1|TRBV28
CASTNRVTEAFF
TGTGCCAGCACCAACAGGGTAACTGAAGCTTTCTTT
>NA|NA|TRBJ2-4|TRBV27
CASNNRVPRVTKNIQYF
TGTGCCAGCAATAATAGGGTCCCGAGGGTGACCAAAAACATTCAGTACTTC
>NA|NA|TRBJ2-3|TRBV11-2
CASSPSGVDTQYF
TGTGCCAGCAGCCCCAGCGGAGTGGATACGCAGTATTTT
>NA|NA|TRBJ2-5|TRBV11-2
CASSLVGGKGWETQYF
TGTGCCAGCAGCTTAGTGGGCGGAAAGGGCTGGGAGACCCAGTACTTC
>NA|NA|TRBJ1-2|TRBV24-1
CATSDDTRGYGYTF
TGTGCCACCAGTGACGACACCCGGGGGTACGGCTACACCTTC
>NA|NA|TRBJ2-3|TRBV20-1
CSASPDTQYF
TGCAGTGCTAGTCCAGATACGCAGTATTTT
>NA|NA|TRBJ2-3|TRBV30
CAWSGSGTDTQYF
TGTGCCTGGAGTGGATCGGGAACAGATACGCAGTATTTT
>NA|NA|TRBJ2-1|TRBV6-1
CASTPIQGPYNEQFF
TGTGCCAGCACCCCGATACAGGGTCCCTACAATGAGCAGTTCTTC
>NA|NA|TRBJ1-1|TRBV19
CASSSNRAGTEAFF
TGTGCCAGTAGTTCAAACAGGGCCGGCACTGAAGCTTTCTTT
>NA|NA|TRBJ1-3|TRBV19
CASSPRPWAISGNTIYF
TGTGCCAGTAGTCCACGCCCGTGGGCAATCTCTGGAAACACCATATATTTT
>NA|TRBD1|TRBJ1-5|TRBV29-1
CSVRTGGPNQPQHF
TGCAGCGTTAGAACAGGGGGTCCCAATCAGCCCCAGCATTTT
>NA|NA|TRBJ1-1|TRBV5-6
CASSSPISRHTEAFF
TGTGCCAGCAGCTCCCCGATATCTCGGCACACTGAAGCTTTCTTT
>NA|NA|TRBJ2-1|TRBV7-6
CASSLGGGLNNEQFF
TGTGCCAGCAGCTTAGGGGGGGGCCTAAACAATGAGCAGTTCTTC
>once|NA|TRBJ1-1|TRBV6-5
CASMRGGTEAFF
TGTGCCAGCATGAGGGGGGGCACTGAAGCTTTCTTT
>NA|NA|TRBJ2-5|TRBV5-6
CASSFTGGPQETQYF
TGTGCCAGCAGCTTCACAGGCGGACCCCAAGAGACCCAGTACTTC
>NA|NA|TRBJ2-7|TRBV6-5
CASDGSGLLEQYF
TGTGCCAGCGACGGGAGTGGTCTACTGGAGCAGTACTTC
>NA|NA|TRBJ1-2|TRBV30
CAWSGVSGYTF
TGTGCCTGGAGTGGAGTGAGTGGCTACACCTTC
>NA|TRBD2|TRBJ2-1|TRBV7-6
CASSLAGGPDNEQFF
TGTGCCAGCAGCTTAGCGGGAGGGCCGGACAATGAGCAGTTCTTC
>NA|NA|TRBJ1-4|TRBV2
CASSSTARDEKLFF
TGTGCCAGCAGTTCGACAGCGAGGGATGAAAAACTGTTTTTT
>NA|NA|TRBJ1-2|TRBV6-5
CASSLRGADYGYTF
TGTGCCAGCAGCCTTCGGGGGGCTGACTATGGCTACACCTTC
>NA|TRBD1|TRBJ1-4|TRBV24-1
CATSPGQGTNEKLFF
TGTGCCACCAGCCCGGGACAGGGAACTAATGAAAAACTGTTTTTT
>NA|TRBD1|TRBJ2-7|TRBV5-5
CAMRLQGGEQYF
TGTGCCATGAGGTTACAGGGGGGCGAGCAGTACTTC
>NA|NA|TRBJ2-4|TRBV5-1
CASSLRGAKNIQYF
TGCGCCAGCAGCTTACGCGGAGCCAAAAACATTCAGTACTTC
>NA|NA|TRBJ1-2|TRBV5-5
CASSSTGRNIYGYTF
TGTGCCAGCAGCTCAACAGGGAGAAACATCTATGGCTACACCTTC
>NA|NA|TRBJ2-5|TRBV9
CASSGEASPENQETQYF
TGTGCCAGCAGTGGAGAGGCTAGCCCTGAGAACCAAGAGACCCAGTACTTC
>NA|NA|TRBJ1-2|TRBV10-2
CASSAMDGNYGYTF
TGCGCCAGCAGCGCTATGGACGGGAACTATGGCTACACCTTC
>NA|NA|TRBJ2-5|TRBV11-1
CASSLSGQETQYF
TGTGCCAGCAGCTTAAGCGGCCAAGAGACCCAGTACTTC
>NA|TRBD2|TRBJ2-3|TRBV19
CASSITLAGVTDTQYF
TGTGCCAGTAGTATCACTCTAGCGGGGGTCACAGATACGCAGTATTTT
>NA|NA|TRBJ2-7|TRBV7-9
CASSLARTYEQYF
TGTGCCAGCAGCTTAGCCAGGACCTACGAGCAGTACTTC
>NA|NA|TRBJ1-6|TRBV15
CATSREDGYRSPLHF
TGTGCCACCAGCAGGGAAGATGGCTATCGGTCACCCCTCCACTTT
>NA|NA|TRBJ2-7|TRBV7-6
CASSPPFGEQYF
TGTGCCAGCAGCCCCCCCTTCGGGGAGCAGTACTTC